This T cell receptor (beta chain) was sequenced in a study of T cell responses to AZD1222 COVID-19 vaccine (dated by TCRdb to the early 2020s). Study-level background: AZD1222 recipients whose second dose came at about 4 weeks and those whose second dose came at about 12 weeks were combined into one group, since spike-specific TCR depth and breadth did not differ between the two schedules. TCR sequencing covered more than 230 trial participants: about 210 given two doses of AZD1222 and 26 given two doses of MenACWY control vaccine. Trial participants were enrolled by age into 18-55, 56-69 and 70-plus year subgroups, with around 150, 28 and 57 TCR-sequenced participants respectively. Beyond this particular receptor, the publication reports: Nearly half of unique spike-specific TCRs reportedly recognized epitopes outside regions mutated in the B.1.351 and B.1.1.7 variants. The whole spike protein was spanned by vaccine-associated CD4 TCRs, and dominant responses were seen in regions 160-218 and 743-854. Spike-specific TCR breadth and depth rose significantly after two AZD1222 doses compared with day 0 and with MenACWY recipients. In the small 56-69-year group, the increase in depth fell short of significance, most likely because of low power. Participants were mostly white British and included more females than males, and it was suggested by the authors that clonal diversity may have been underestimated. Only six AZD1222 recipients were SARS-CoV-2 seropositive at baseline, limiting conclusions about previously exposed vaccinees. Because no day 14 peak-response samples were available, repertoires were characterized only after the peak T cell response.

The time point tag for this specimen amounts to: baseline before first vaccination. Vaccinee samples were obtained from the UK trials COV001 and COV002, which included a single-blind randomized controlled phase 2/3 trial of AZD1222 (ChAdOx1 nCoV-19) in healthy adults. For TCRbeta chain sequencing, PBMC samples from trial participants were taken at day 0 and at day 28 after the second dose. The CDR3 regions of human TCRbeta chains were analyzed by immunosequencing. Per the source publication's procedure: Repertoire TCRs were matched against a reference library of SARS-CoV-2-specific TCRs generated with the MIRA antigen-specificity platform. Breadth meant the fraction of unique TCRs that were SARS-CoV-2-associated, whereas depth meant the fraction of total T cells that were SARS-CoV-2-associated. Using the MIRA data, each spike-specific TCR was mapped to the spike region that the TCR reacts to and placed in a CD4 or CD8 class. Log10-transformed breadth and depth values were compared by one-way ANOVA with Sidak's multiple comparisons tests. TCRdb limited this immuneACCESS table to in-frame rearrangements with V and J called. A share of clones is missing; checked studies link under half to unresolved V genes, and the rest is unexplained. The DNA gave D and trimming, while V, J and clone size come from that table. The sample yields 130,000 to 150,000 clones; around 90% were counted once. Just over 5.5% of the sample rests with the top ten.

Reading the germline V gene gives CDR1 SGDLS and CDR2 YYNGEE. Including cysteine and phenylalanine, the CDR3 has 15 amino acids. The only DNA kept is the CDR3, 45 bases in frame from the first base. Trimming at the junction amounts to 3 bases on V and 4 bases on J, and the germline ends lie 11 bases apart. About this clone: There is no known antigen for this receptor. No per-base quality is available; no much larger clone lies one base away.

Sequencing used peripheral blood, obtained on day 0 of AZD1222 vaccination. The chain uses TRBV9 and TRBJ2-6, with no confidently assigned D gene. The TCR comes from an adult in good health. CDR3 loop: CASSAYTEGANVLTF. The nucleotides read TGTGCCAGCAGCGCCTACACTGAGGGGGCCAACGTCCTGACTTTC.